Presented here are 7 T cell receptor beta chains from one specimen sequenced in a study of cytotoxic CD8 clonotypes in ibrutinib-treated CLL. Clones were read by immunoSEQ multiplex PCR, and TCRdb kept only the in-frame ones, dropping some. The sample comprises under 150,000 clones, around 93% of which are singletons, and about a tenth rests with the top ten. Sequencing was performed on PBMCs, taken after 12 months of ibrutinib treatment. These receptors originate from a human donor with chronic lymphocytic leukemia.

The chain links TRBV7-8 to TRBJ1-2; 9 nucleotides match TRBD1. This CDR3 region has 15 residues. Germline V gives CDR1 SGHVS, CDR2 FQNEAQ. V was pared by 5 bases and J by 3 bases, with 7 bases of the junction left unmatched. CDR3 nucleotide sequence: TGTGCCAGCAGCCCCATTGGGGACAGGGACTATGGCTACACCTTC. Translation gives CASSPIGDRDYGYTF.

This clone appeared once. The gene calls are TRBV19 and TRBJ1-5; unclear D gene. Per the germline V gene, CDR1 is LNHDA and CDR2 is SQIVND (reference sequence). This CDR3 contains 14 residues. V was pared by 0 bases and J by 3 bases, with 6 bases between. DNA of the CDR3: TGTGCCAGTAGTATAGACACTTACAATCAGCCCCAGCATTTT. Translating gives CASSIDTYNQPQHF.

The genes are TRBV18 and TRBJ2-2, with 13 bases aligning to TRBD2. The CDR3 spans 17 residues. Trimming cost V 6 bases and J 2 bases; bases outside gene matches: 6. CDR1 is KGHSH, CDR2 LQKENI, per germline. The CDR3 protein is CASSSGTSGTNTGELFF. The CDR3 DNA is TGTGCCAGCTCCTCCGGGACTAGCGGGACAAACACCGGGGAGCTGTTTTTT.

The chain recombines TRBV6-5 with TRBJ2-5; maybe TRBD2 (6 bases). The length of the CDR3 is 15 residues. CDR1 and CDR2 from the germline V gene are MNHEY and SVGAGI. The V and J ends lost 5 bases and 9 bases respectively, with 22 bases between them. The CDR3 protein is CASSPTLATRGAQYF. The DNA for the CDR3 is TGTGCCAGCAGTCCAACCCTAGCGACCCGAGGGGCCCAGTACTTC.

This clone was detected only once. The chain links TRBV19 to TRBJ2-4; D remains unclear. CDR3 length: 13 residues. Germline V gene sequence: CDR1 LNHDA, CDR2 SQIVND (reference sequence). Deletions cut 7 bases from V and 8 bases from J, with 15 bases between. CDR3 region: CASTAEYSDIQYF. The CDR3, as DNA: TGTGCCAGTACCGCGGAGTATTCCGACATTCAGTACTTC.

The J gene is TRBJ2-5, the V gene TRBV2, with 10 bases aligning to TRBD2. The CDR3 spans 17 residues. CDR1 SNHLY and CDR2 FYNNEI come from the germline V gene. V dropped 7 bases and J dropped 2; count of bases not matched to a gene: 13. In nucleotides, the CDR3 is TGTGCCAGCATCCCAGTCCAGACTAGCGGGCTACAAGAGACCCAGTACTTC. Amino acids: CASIPVQTSGLQETQYF.

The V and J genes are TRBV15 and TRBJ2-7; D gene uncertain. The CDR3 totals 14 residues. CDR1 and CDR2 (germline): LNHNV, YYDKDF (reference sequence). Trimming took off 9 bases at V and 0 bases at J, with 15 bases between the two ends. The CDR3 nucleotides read TGTGCCACAAAGAGCCTAGGCACCTCCTACGAGCAGTACTTC. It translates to CATKSLGTSYEQYF.